This TCR beta chain is from a study of cytomegalovirus exposure and HLA in healthy donors. The wider study: In a later analysis, it was reported that the 110 or so validation repertoires had been produced on the same platform as the roughly 700 repertoires belonging to the first cohort.

CDR3 size: 15 residues. The germline V gene encodes CDR1 SGHRS and CDR2 YFSETQ. After removal of 3 bases from V and 4 bases from J, the junction contained 9 bases not matched to a gene. The donors were part of the roughly 130-subject validation cohort, which stood apart from the approximately 670-subject first cohort. The repertoire was sequenced with immunoSEQ multiplex PCR; TCRdb's copy has only in-frame clones and lacks some. The sample yields over 250,000 clones, about 86% seen once. The sample was PBMCs. This sequence originates from a woman aged 18-29 years in good health and CMV-seronegative. V gene TRBV5-1 combines with J gene TRBJ1-1; 7 nucleotides line up with TRBD1. In nucleotides, the CDR3 is TGCGCCAGCAGCTGGCACAGGGGAAGTGGCACTGAAGCTTTCTTT. Its translation is CASSWHRGSGTEAFF. The full variable domain, with the rest looked up from reference TRBV5-1 and TRBJ1-1, is KAGVTQTPRYLIKTRGQQVTLSCSPISGHRSVSWYQQTPGQGLQFLFEYFSETQRNKGNFPGRFSGRQFSNSRSEMNVSTLELGDSALYLCASSWHRGSGTEAFFGQGTRLTVV.